This TCR beta chain is from a study of shared clonotypes between healthy human individuals. Sequenced by immunoSEQ multiplex PCR; TCRdb stores in-frame clones only, minus some. The table records some 2,000,000 clones, roughly 96% of them present only once. Trimming left V 0 bases short and J 7 bases short, with 12 bases between. The CDR3 is 15 amino acids. The germline CDR1 and CDR2 sequences are MNHEY and SVGAGI. The clonotype originates from a man aged 18 to 30 in good health. The chain combines TRBV6-5 with TRBJ2-2; no reliable D call. The material sequenced was naive CD4+ T cells sorted from blood. Described subset: CD45RA+ positively selected. DNA of the CDR3: TGTGCCAGCAGTTACTCGAGAAGATCGGACGGGGAGCTGTTTTTT. It specifies CASSYSRRSDGELFF.